A selection of T cell receptor beta chains follows, all from one sample in a study of T cell changes during pregnancy in multiple sclerosis. Method: immunoSEQ multiplex PCR; TCRdb's copy keeps in-frame clones and lacks some. The sample records tens of thousands of clones, around 93% being singletons. The input for sequencing was CD8+ T cells from peripheral blood mononuclear cells, taken in the second trimester of pregnancy. Receptors originate from a female donor with multiple sclerosis, enrolled in a pregnancy study. Each CDR3 is given with its conserved first and last residue. D genes are given only for firm matches. Not all rows give a size; the values are once, few, many and, for expanded clones, a class.

>TRBV19|TRBJ2-7|TRBD1|-
CASSQGAYEQYF
TGTGCCAGTAGCCAGGGGGCCTACGAGCAGTACTTC
>TRBV15|TRBJ2-1|TRBD1|-
CATSWDRGSDEQFF
TGTGCCACCAGCTGGGACAGGGGTTCAGATGAGCAGTTCTTC
>TRBV27|TRBJ1-6|-|-
CASSSRGGSPLHF
TGTGCCAGCAGTTCCAGGGGTGGGTCACCCCTCCACTTT
>TRBV21-1|TRBJ2-1|-|-
CASSKGQATHPPYNEQFF
TGTGCCAGCAGCAAGGGACAGGCGACACACCCGCCCTACAATGAGCAGTTCTTC
>TRBV5-6|TRBJ2-2|TRBD2|-
CASSLTLAGSNTGELFF
TGTGCCAGCAGCTTGACGCTAGCGGGATCGAACACCGGGGAGCTGTTTTTT
>TRBV5-4|TRBJ2-5|TRBD1|-
CASSPGTGAETQYF
TGTGCCAGCAGCCCCGGGACAGGAGCCGAGACCCAGTACTTC
>TRBV6-1|TRBJ1-5|-|-
CASSVDTGTGNQPQHF
TGTGCCAGCAGTGTAGATACAGGGACGGGCAATCAGCCCCAGCATTTT
>TRBV19|TRBJ1-1|TRBD1|-
CASGQGIAEAFF
TGTGCCAGCGGACAGGGGATCGCTGAAGCTTTCTTT
>TRBV4-1|TRBJ2-1|TRBD2|-
CASARTSGNEQFF
TGCGCCAGCGCCCGGACTAGCGGGAATGAGCAGTTCTTC
>TRBV5-6|TRBJ2-7|TRBD1|-
CASSLGTGLYEQYF
TGTGCCAGCAGCTTGGGGACAGGGCTATACGAGCAGTACTTC
>TRBV7-9|TRBJ2-1|TRBD2|-
CASSFVGGTSGSRGKFF
TGTGCCAGCAGCTTCGTCGGTGGGACTAGCGGGAGCAGGGGCAAGTTCTTC
>TRBV5-5|TRBJ2-7|-|-
CASSLSGHFSYEQYF
TGTGCCAGCAGCTTGAGCGGGCACTTCTCCTACGAGCAGTACTTC
>TRBV30|TRBJ2-7|TRBD2|-
CASTSGRAVHEQYF
TGTGCCTCGACTAGCGGGAGGGCCGTGCACGAGCAGTACTTC
>TRBV30|TRBJ2-1|TRBD2|-
CAWNGGGLEQFF
TGTGCCTGGAACGGCGGGGGGCTTGAGCAGTTCTTC
>TRBV21-1|TRBJ2-7|-|-
CASSKARINRGSYEQYF
TGTGCCAGCAGCAAAGCGCGGATCAATAGGGGCTCCTACGAGCAGTACTTC
>TRBV19|TRBJ1-5|TRBD1|-
CASIPDRGYSNQPQHF
TGTGCCAGTATACCCGACAGGGGCTATAGCAATCAGCCCCAGCATTTT
>TRBV4-1|TRBJ2-7|TRBD1|-
CASSQDRSGGPSIYYEQYF
TGCGCCAGCAGCCAAGATCGGTCAGGGGGCCCCTCCATATACTACGAGCAGTACTTC
>TRBV7-9|TRBJ2-7|TRBD2|-
CASSPWTSGRVPGYEQYF
TGTGCCAGCAGCCCTTGGACTAGCGGGAGGGTCCCCGGGTACGAGCAGTACTTC
>TRBV9|TRBJ2-7|TRBD2|once
CASSVGLADIEQYF
TGTGCCAGCAGCGTAGGGCTAGCGGACATCGAGCAGTACTTC
>TRBV6-5|TRBJ2-7|-|-
CASSAQGEQYF
TGTGCCAGCAGTGCCCAGGGCGAGCAGTACTTC
>TRBV6-5|TRBJ1-1|TRBD1|once
CASSYRAGGYPEAFF
TGTGCCAGCAGTTACCGGGCAGGGGGTTACCCTGAAGCTTTCTTT
>TRBV5-1|TRBJ2-7|TRBD2|-
CASTLLAGGSYEQYF
TGCGCCAGCACCCTCCTAGCGGGGGGCTCCTACGAGCAGTACTTC
>TRBV18|TRBJ1-4|TRBD1|-
CASSIYPGQVNEKLFF
TGTGCCAGCTCGATCTACCCGGGACAGGTGAACGAAAAACTGTTTTTT
>TRBV4-1|TRBJ2-2|TRBD2|-
CASSPLPAGHTGELFF
TGCGCCAGCAGCCCCTTACCAGCGGGACACACCGGGGAGCTGTTTTTT
>TRBV30|TRBJ2-7|-|-
CAWTNVLGDEQYF
TGTGCCTGGACAAACGTCCTCGGGGACGAGCAGTACTTC
>TRBV27|TRBJ2-3|TRBD2|once
CASSDGLAGVIDTQYF
TGTGCCAGCAGTGACGGACTAGCGGGAGTTATAGATACGCAGTATTTT
>TRBV7-9|TRBJ1-4|TRBD1|-
CASSSGQGFEKLFF
TGTGCCAGCAGCTCGGGACAGGGGTTTGAAAAACTGTTTTTT
>TRBV2|TRBJ2-7|TRBD2|-
CASSTGTSGVSVYEQYF
TGTGCCAGCAGTACCGGGACTAGCGGGGTATCTGTCTACGAGCAGTACTTC
>TRBV7-2|TRBJ1-2|-|-
CASSGYRALDYGYTF
TGTGCCAGCAGCGGGTACAGGGCCCTTGACTATGGCTACACCTTC
>TRBV4-1|TRBJ1-1|TRBD1|-
CASSYSLGGRGAFF
TGCGCCAGCAGCTACTCCTTAGGGGGCAGAGGAGCTTTCTTT
>TRBV7-2|TRBJ1-5|TRBD1|-
CASRSGQANQPQHF
TGTGCCAGCAGGTCGGGACAGGCCAATCAGCCCCAGCATTTT
>TRBV19|TRBJ2-3|-|-
CASTNGLTDTQYF
TGTGCCAGTACTAACGGACTCACAGATACGCAGTATTTT
>TRBV5-6|TRBJ2-7|TRBD2|-
CASSYQAGERYEQYF
TGTGCCAGCAGCTACCAAGCGGGAGAGAGGTACGAGCAGTACTTC
>TRBV27|TRBJ1-1|-|-
CASSLQGSVNTEAFF
TGTGCCAGCAGTTTGCAAGGCAGCGTGAACACTGAAGCTTTCTTT
>TRBV27|TRBJ2-7|TRBD2|-
CASSMGTSGFGYEQYF
TGTGCCAGCAGTATGGGGACTAGCGGGTTTGGCTACGAGCAGTACTTC
>TRBV28|TRBJ1-1|TRBD1|-
CASRGRGLNTEAFF
TGTGCCAGCAGGGGCAGGGGGCTCAACACTGAAGCTTTCTTT
>TRBV15|TRBJ2-7|-|-
CATSRDTPSKVAEQYF
TGTGCCACCAGCAGAGATACCCCTAGTAAGGTCGCCGAGCAGTACTTC